These T cell receptor beta chains were read from a single sample in a study of cytomegalovirus exposure and HLA in healthy donors. The method was immunoSEQ multiplex PCR; TCRdb's version includes in-frame clones alone and lacks a portion of them. The data hold about 200,000 clones, with over 75% observed a single time. Sequencing was carried out using PBMCs. Source of these receptors: a man aged 18 to 29 in good health and CMV-seronegative. The CDR3 runs from the conserved cysteine through the conserved F or W. The order of the fields is V gene, D gene, clone size, J gene, CDR3 DNA, CDR3 protein. The D gene is left open where the match is weak. The size of a clone is reported for some rows only, either as once, few or many, or as a class for expanded clones.

>TRBV27|TRBD2|.|TRBJ2-3
TGTGCCAGCAGTTTTGAAGCGGGGGGGGGCACAGATACGCAGTATTTT
CASSFEAGGGTDTQYF
>TRBV28|TRBD1|.|TRBJ2-7
TGTGCCAGCCTTCCTACAGGGGGCGCCTCCTACGAGCAGTACTTC
CASLPTGGASYEQYF
>TRBV6-1|TRBD2|.|TRBJ2-7
TGTGCCAGCAGTGTGATCCTAGCGGGGGGTTTTGATTGCGAGCAGTACTTC
CASSVILAGGFDCEQYF
>TRBV4-3|.|.|TRBJ1-4
TGCGCCAGCAGCCAAGTCGGGGGGCAGACTAATGAAAAACTGTTTTTT
CASSQVGGQTNEKLFF
>TRBV5-1|TRBD1|.|TRBJ1-1
TGCGCCAGCAGATTGACAGGGGGCCGACCTGAAGCTTTCTTT
CASRLTGGRPEAFF
>TRBV6-5|.|.|TRBJ2-5
TGTGACAGCAGGAAAGGGGTTTCCGAGACCCAGTACTTC
CDSRKGVSETQYF
>TRBV7-2|.|.|TRBJ1-2
TGTGCCAGCAGCTTAGTGAGGGGGGGGGAAACCTATGGCTACACCTTC
CASSLVRGGETYGYTF
>TRBV5-1|.|once|TRBJ2-1
TGCGCCAGCAGACTTCTTCCGAGCTCCTACAATGAGCAGTTCTTC
CASRLLPSSYNEQFF
>TRBV4-3|.|.|TRBJ2-3
TGCGCCAGCAGCCAAGAGGACAGCGGAGATACGCAGTATTTT
CASSQEDSGDTQYF
>TRBV5-6|.|few|TRBJ1-3
TGTGCCAGCAGTTTTCAGGCGTCCGGAAACACCATATATTTT
CASSFQASGNTIYF
>TRBV10-3|.|.|TRBJ2-5
TGTGCCATCAGTGGGCAGGGTGAGACCCAGTACTTC
CAISGQGETQYF
>TRBV6-1|.|once|TRBJ2-7
TGTGCCAGCAGTGTGACATTTTACGAGCAGTACTTC
CASSVTFYEQYF
>TRBV7-8|TRBD1|.|TRBJ2-1
TGTGCCAGCAGCCCTAGCACCTTACGACAGGGACCCTACAATGAGCAGTTCTTC
CASSPSTLRQGPYNEQFF